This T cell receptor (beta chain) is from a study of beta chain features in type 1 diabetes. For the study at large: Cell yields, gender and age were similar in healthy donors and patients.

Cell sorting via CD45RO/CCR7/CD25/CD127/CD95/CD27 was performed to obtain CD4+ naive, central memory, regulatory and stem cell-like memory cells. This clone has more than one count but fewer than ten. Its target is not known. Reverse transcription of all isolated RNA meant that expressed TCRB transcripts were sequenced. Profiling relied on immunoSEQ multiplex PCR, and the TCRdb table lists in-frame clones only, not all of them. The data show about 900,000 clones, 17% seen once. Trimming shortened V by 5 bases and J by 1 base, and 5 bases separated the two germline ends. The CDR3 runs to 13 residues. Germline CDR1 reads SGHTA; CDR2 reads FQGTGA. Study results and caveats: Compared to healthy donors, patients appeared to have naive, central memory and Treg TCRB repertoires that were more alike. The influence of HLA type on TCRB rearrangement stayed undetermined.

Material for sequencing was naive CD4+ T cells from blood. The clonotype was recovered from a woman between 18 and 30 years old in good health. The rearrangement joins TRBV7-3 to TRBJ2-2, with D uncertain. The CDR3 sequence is CASSPLNTGELFF. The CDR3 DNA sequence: TGTGCCAGCAGCCCACTGAACACCGGGGAGCTGTTTTTT.